The clone carrying this TCR beta chain has at least ten counts. Its matching antigen is unknown. The data stem from a study of T cell repertoires in cytomegalovirus infection. At the level of the study: An indication of both CMV infection and matching HLA type came from public TCR beta signatures.

Study-wide results and limits: Carriers of CMV plus the relevant HLA were identified by cumulative public TCR beta family frequency. Dominating the ex vivo response were HLA-C-restricted CMV-specific TCR beta clonotypes.

TCRdb redid the calling of the reads with MiXCR, one entry per CDR3 protein. The sample has 200,000 to 300,000 distinct CDR3 sequences, roughly 12% seen once; the top ten hold approximately 1.6%. The CDR3 contains 15 residues. Germline CDR1 reads SGHTA; CDR2 reads FQGNSA. V was clipped by 4 bases and J by 2 bases; unmatched bases: 7. This TCR was sampled from a human donor in good health (CMV status not recorded). Some clones in this sample may be carry-over from other donors' samples. This rearrangement joins TRBV7-2 to TRBJ1-2; 7 nucleotides match TRBD1. Sequenced: PBMCs. The DNA for the CDR3 is TGTGCCAGCAGCTCGCGGACAGGTGTCAACTATGGCTACACCTTC. Protein sequence: CASSSRTGVNYGYTF.